The 7 T cell receptor beta chains below all came from one sample that was sequenced in a study of T cell responses to AZD1222 COVID-19 vaccine. Method: immunoSEQ multiplex PCR; TCRdb's copy keeps in-frame clones and lacks some. The sample gives tens of thousands of clones, under 95% of which show up once; approximately 3% is in the top ten. The material sequenced was peripheral blood, taken on day 0 of AZD1222 vaccination. The receptors come from an adult in good health.

The chain is built from TRBV19 and TRBJ2-1; the D is unclear. The germline CDR1 and CDR2 sequences are LNHDA and SQIVND (reference sequence). Trimming took off 5 bases at V and 8 bases at J, with 19 bases between the two ends. The CDR3 is 15 residues long. The CDR3 region is CASSPQHRAGDEQFF. The CDR3 bases are TGTGCCAGTAGTCCCCAGCATCGGGCCGGCGATGAGCAGTTCTTC.

The chain carries TRBV25-1 and TRBJ2-5; the D is unclear. The CDR3 is 15 residues long. CDR1 is MGHDK, CDR2 SYGVNS, per germline. Deletions cut 1 base from V and 5 bases from J, with 14 bases between. The CDR3 sequence: CASSEFNSPRETQYF. CDR3 DNA sequence: TGTGCCAGCAGTGAATTTAACAGCCCTCGGGAGACCCAGTACTTC.

This chain joins TRBV6-5 and TRBJ1-2; D is perhaps TRBD1 (6 bases). The CDR3 sequence is 15 residues long. The V and J ends lost 2 bases and 0 bases respectively, with 10 bases between them. The germline CDR1 and CDR2 sequences are MNHEY and SVGAGI. The CDR3 protein is CASSYRGEANYGYTF. The CDR3 DNA reads as TGTGCCAGCAGTTACAGGGGGGAGGCTAACTATGGCTACACCTTC.

The chain has TRBV28 and TRBJ1-1; TRBD1 aligns across 10 bases. The V gene end was trimmed by 7 bases and the J gene end by 7 bases; junction bases not matched to a gene: 6. Germline V CDR1 and CDR2: MDHEN, SYDVKM. The CDR3 contains 13 residues. The CDR3 region has the DNA TGTGCCAGCATAACGGGACAGGGGCTTGAAGCTTTCTTT. This translates into CASITGQGLEAFF.

The gene calls are TRBV28 and TRBJ2-2; D possibly corresponds to TRBD1 (5 bases). Deletions cut 4 bases from V and 6 bases from J, with 12 bases between. The CDR3 runs 14 residues. The germline CDR1 and CDR2 sequences are MDHEN and SYDVKM. CDR3 protein: CASSSTGRAGELFF. The CDR3 nucleotides read TGTGCCAGCAGTTCCACAGGAAGGGCCGGGGAGCTGTTTTTT.

The chain couples TRBV28 to TRBJ1-1; D gene unclear. Germline V gene data show CDR1 as MDHEN and CDR2 as SYDVKM. V lost 4 bases and J 2 bases, leaving 17 bases between the germline ends. The CDR3 length is 16 residues. Here the CDR3 DNA reads TGTGCCAGCAGTTCCTTGCTTTTGCAGCTTAACACTGAAGCTTTCTTT. Translation: CASSSLLLQLNTEAFF.

The V gene is TRBV3-1 (or the pseudogene TRBV3-2), the J gene TRBJ2-1, with 9 bases fitting TRBD2. V dropped 4 bases and J dropped 12; count of bases not matched to a gene: 10. This CDR3 contains 14 residues. Germline V gene sequence: CDR1 LGHDT, CDR2 YNNKEL (reference sequence). The CDR3, as DNA: TGTGCCAGCAGCCTCTCAGCGGGAGGCCAGGGGCAGTTCTTC. Its translation: CASSLSAGGQGQFF.